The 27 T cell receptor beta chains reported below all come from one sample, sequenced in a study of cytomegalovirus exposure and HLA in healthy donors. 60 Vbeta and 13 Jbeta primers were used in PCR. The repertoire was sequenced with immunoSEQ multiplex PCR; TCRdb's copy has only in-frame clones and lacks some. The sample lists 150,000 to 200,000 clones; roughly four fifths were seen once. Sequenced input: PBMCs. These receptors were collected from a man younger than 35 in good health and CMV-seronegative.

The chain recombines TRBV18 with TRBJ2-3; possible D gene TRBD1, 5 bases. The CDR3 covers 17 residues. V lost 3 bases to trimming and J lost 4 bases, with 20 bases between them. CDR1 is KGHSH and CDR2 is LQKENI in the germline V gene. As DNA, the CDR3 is TGTGCCAGCTCACCGCAACTACAGGCCTCCGGCGCAGATACGCAGTATTTT. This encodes CASSPQLQASGADTQYF.

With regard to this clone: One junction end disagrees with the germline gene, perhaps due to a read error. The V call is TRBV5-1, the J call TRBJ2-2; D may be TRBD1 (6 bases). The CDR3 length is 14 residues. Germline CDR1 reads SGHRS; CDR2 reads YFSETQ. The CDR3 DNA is TGCGTCAGCAGCTCTGCGACAGGATACGGGGAGCTGTTTTTT. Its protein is CVSSSATGYGELFF. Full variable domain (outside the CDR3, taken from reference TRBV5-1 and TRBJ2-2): KAGVTQTPRYLIKTRGQQVTLSCSPISGHRSVSWYQQTPGQGLQFLFEYFSETQRNKGNFPGRFSGRQFSNSRSEMNVSTLELGDSALYLCVSSSATGYGELFFGEGSRLTVL.

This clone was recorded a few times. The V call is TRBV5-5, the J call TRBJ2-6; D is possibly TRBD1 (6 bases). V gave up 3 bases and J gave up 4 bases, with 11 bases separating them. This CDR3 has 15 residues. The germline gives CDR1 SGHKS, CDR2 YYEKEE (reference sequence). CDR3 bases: TGTGCCAGCAGCTCCACAGGGTTAGGGGCCAACGTCCTGACTTTC. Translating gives CASSSTGLGANVLTF.

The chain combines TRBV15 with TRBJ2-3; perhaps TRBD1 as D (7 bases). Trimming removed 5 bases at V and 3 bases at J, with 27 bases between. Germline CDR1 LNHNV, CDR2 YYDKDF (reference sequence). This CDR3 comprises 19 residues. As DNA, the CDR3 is TGTGCCACCAGCGGATCCGGTGCAGGTGGAGGGGGCCTAACAGATACGCAGTATTTT. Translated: CATSGSGAGGGGLTDTQYF.

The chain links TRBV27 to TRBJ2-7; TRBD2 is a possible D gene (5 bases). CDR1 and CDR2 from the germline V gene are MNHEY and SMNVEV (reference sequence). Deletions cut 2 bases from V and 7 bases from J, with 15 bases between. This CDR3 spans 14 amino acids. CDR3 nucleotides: TGTGCCAGCAGTTTAATCGGACTCCAGAAGGAGCAGTACTTC. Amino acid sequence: CASSLIGLQKEQYF.

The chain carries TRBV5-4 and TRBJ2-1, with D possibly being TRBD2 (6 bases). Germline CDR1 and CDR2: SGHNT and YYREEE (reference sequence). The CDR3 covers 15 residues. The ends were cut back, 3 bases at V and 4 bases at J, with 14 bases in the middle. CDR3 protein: CASSSTREVYNEQFF. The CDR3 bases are TGTGCCAGCAGCTCGACTAGAGAAGTATACAATGAGCAGTTCTTC.

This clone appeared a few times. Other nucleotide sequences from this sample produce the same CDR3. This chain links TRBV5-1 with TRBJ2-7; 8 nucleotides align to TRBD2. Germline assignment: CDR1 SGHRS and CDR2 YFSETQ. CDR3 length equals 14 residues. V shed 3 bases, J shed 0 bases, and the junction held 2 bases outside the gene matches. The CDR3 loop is CASSSTSGSYEQYF. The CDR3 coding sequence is TGCGCCAGCAGCTCAACTAGCGGCTCCTACGAGCAGTACTTC.

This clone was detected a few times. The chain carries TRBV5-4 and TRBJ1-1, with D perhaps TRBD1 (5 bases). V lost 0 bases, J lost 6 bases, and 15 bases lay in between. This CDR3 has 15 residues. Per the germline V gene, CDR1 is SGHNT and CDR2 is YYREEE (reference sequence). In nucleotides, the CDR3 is TGTGCCAGCAGCTTGGGGGCAGGGCCTCGGGCTGAAGCTTTCTTT. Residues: CASSLGAGPRAEAFF.

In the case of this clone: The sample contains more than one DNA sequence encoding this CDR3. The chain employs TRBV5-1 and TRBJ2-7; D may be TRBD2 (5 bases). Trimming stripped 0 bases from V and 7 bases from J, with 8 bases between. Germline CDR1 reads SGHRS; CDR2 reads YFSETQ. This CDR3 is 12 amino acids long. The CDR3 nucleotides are TGCGCCAGCAGCTTGGGTGGAGGTGAGCAGTACTTC. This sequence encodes CASSLGGGEQYF.

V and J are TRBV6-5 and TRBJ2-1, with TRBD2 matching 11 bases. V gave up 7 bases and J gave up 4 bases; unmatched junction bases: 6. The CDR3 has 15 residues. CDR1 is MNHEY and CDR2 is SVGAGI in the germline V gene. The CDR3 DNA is TGTGCCAGCAAACCGGGACTAGCGGCGTACAATGAGCAGTTCTTC. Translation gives CASKPGLAAYNEQFF.

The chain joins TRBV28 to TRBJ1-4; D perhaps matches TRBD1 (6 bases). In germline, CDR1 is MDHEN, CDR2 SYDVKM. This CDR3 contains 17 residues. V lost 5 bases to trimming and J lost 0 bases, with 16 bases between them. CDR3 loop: CASSPIGQTSTNEKLFF. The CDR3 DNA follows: TGTGCCAGCAGTCCAATTGGACAGACCTCAACTAATGAAAAACTGTTTTTT.

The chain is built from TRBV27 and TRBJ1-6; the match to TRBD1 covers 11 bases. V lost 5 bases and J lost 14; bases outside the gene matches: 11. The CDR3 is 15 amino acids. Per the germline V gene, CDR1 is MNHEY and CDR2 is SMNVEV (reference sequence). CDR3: CASSTRDRGAVTLHF. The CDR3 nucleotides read TGTGCCAGCAGTACCCGGGACAGGGGGGCGGTCACCCTCCACTTT.

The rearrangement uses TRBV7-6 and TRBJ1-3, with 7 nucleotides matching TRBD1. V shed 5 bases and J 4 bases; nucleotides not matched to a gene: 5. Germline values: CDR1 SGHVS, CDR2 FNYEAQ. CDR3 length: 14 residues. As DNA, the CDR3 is TGTGCCAGCAGCCTTAGGACAGGAGGAAACACCATATATTTT. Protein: CASSLRTGGNTIYF.

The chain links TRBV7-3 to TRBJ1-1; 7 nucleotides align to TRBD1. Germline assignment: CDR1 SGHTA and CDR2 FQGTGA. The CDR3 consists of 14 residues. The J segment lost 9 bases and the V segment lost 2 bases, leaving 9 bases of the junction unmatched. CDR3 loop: CASSLWAGTEKAFF. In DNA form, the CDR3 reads TGTGCCAGCAGCTTATGGGCCGGGACAGAAAAAGCTTTCTTT.

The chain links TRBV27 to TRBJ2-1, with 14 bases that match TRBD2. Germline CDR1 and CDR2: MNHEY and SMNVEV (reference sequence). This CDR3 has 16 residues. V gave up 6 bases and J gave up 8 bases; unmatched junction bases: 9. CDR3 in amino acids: CASRSLGTSGRYEQFF. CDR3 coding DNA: TGTGCCAGCAGGAGCCTCGGGACTAGCGGGAGATATGAGCAGTTCTTC.

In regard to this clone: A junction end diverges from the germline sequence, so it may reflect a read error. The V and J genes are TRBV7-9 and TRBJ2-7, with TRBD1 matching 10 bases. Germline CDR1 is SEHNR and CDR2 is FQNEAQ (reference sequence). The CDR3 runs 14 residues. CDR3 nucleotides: TGTTCCAGCAGTGCCGGGACAGGGGCCCACGAGCAGTACTTC. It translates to CSSSAGTGAHEQYF.

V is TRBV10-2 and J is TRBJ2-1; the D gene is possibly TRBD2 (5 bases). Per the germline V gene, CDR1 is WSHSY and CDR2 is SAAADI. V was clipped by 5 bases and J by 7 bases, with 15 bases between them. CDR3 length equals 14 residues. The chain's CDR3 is CASSPGSTKNEQFF. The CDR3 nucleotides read TGCGCCAGCAGTCCGGGGAGCACGAAGAATGAGCAGTTCTTC.

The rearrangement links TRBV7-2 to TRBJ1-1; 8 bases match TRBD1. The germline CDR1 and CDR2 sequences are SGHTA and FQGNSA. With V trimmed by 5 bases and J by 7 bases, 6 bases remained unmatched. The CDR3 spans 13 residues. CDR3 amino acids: CASSDPQGVEAFF. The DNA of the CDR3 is TGTGCCAGCAGCGACCCACAGGGGGTTGAAGCTTTCTTT.

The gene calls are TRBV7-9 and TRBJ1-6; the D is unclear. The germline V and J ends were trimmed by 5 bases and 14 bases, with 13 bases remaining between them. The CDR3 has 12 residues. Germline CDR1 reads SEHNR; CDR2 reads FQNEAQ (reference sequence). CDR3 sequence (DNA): TGTGCCAGCAGCCAGTCAATTAGCACCCTCCACTTT. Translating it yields CASSQSISTLHF.

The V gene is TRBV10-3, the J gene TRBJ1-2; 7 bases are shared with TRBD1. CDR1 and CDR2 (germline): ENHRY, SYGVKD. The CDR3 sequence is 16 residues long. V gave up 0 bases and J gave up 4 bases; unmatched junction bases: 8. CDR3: CAISESFRQGTYGYTF. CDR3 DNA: TGTGCCATCAGTGAGTCTTTCCGACAGGGAACCTATGGCTACACCTTC.

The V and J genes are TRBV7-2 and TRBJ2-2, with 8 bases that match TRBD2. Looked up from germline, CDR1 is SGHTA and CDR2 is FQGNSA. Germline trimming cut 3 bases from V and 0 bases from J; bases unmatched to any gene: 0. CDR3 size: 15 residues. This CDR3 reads CASSFGGANTGELFF. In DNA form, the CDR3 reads TGTGCCAGCAGCTTCGGGGGGGCGAACACCGGGGAGCTGTTTTTT.

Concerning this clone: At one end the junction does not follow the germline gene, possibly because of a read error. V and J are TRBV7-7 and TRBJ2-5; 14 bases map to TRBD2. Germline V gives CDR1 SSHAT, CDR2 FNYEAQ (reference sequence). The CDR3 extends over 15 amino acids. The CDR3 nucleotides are TGTGCTAGCAGCCAGGGACTAGCGGGAGAGGAGACCCAGTACTTC. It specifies CASSQGLAGEETQYF.

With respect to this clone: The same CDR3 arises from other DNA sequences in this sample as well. Here the CDR3 DNA reads TGTGCCATCAGTGAGGGTCGGGAGGGCCCGAGAGAGCAGTACTTC. The encoded protein is CAISEGREGPREQYF. The chain joins TRBV10-3 to TRBJ2-7; TRBD2 matches 8 bases. The CDR3 has 15 amino acids. V shed 2 bases and J 7 bases; nucleotides not matched to a gene: 10. Germline V gives CDR1 ENHRY, CDR2 SYGVKD.

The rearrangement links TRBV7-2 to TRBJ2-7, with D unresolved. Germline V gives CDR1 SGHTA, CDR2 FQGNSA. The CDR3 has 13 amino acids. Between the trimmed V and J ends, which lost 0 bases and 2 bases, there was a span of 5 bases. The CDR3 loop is CASSLAAAYEQYF. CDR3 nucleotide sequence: TGTGCCAGCAGCTTAGCGGCCGCCTACGAGCAGTACTTC.

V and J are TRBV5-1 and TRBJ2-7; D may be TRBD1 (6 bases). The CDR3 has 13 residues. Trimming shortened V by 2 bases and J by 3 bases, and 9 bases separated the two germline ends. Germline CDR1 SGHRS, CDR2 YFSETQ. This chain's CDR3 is CASSFQGNYEQYF. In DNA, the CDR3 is TGCGCCAGCAGCTTCCAGGGGAACTACGAGCAGTACTTC. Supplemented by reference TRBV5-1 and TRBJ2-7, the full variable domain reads KAGVTQTPRYLIKTRGQQVTLSCSPISGHRSVSWYQQTPGQGLQFLFEYFSETQRNKGNFPGRFSGRQFSNSRSEMNVSTLELGDSALYLCASSFQGNYEQYFGPGTRLTVT.

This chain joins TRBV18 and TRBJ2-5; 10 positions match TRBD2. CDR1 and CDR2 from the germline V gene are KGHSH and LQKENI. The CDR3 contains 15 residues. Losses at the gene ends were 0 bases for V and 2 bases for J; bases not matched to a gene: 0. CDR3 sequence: CASSPPAGGQETQYF. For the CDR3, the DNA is TGTGCCAGCTCACCACCAGCGGGGGGGCAAGAGACCCAGTACTTC.

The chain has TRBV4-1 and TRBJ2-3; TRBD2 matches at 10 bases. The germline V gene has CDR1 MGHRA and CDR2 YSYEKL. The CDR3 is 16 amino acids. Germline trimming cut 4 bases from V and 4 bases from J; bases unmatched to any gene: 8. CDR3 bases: TGCGCCAGCAGCCTTCTAGCGGGAGTGCGGCCAGATACGCAGTATTTT. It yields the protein CASSLLAGVRPDTQYF.